This entry lists 5 T cell receptor beta chains sequenced from one sample in a study of T cells in Graves' hyperthyroidism and ophthalmopathy. RNA transcripts served as the template for amplifying TCR beta CDR3 regions. The TCR CDR3 first-round RT-PCR relied on the HTBI primer set. TCRdb used MiXCR to reprocess the multiplex PCR reads, holding one entry per CDR3 protein. The table includes about 400,000 distinct CDR3 sequences, just under 15% detected once. Specimen: blood. These receptors were obtained from a woman in her 30s with Graves' hyperthyroidism.

The table lists this clonotype with a few counts. A much larger clone lies a single base off, so this may be a read error. The final CDR3 position lacks the conserved phenylalanine or tryptophan, pointing to a likely read error. V usage is TRBV18 and J usage is TRBJ1-5; TRBD1 matches at 9 bases. CDR1 and CDR2 from the germline V gene are KGHSH and LQKENI. This CDR3 comprises 15 residues. The ends lost 1 base at V and 7 bases at J; junction bases unmatched: 5. The CDR3 protein is CASSPRRQGEQPQHS. The CDR3 nucleotides are TGTGCCAGCTCACCACGGAGACAGGGGGAGCAGCCCCAGCATTCT.

Ten or more counts support this clonotype. The chain employs TRBV28 and TRBJ2-1, with TRBD2 matching 9 bases. V lost 6 bases and J lost 4; bases outside the gene matches: 4. This CDR3 is 14 amino acids long. The germline gives CDR1 MDHEN, CDR2 SYDVKM. Here the CDR3 DNA reads TGTGCCAGCAGGCGGGGGGGGAGGTACAATGAGCAGTTCTTC. Translating it yields CASRRGGRYNEQFF.

The chain is built from TRBV18 and TRBJ1-3; D is unresolved. The CDR3 is 16 amino acids. CDR1 is KGHSH and CDR2 is LQKENI in the germline V gene. V was pared by 2 bases and J by 0 bases, with 11 bases between. The CDR3 is CASSPSARGSGNTIYF. The CDR3, as DNA: TGTGCCAGCTCACCAAGCGCACGAGGCTCTGGAAACACCATATATTTT.

This clonotype was recorded at least ten times. The rearrangement links TRBV5-6 to TRBJ2-7, with 9 bases aligning to TRBD2. V was clipped by 4 bases and J by 4 bases; unmatched bases: 15. The CDR3 contains 17 residues. Germline V CDR1 and CDR2: SGHDT, YYEEEE. CDR3 amino acids: CASSQMKGRSGSYEQYF. The CDR3 coding sequence is TGTGCCAGCAGCCAAATGAAGGGGCGTAGCGGGAGTTACGAGCAGTACTTC.

This clonotype was counted a few times. The chain carries TRBV3-1 and TRBJ2-5; TRBD2 aligns across 13 bases. Looked up from germline, CDR1 is LGHDT and CDR2 is YNNKEL (reference sequence). Trimming at V came to 2 bases and at J to 3 bases, leaving 3 bases not matched to a gene. This CDR3 contains 16 residues. CDR3 in DNA: TGTGCCAGCAGCCAAACTAGCGGGAGGGGAAAAGAGACCCAGTACTTC. Protein product: CASSQTSGRGKETQYF.